The 4 T cell receptor beta chains presented below share a single source sample, sequenced in a study of T cell responses to AZD1222 COVID-19 vaccine. Clones were read by immunoSEQ multiplex PCR, and TCRdb kept only the in-frame ones, dropping some. The repertoire holds approximately 170,000 clones, around 90% seen once, with under 5% in the top ten. The sample consisted of peripheral blood, taken on day 0 of AZD1222 vaccination. Source of these receptors: an adult in good health.

V gene TRBV24-1 combines with J gene TRBJ2-1, with a tentative D call TRBD1 (5 bases). V was cut by 3 bases and J by 3 bases, with 14 bases left in between. CDR1 KGHDR and CDR2 SFDVKD come from the germline V gene. The CDR3 is 16 amino acids. CDR3 amino acids: CATSDAQGRDYNEQFF. CDR3 in DNA: TGTGCCACCAGTGATGCTCAGGGTAGAGACTACAATGAGCAGTTCTTC.

The rearrangement links TRBV12-5 to TRBJ2-1; no firm D call. The CDR3 covers 8 residues. In germline, CDR1 is LGHNT, CDR2 FRNRAP. V was cut by 10 bases and J by 12 bases, with 7 bases left in between. The CDR3 region has the DNA TGTGCTATGACACCGCAGTTCTTC. Translation: CAMTPQFF.

The CDR3 protein is CATSLNLTPPLNEQFF. CDR3 nucleotide sequence: TGTGCCACCAGCCTAAACCTCACCCCCCCGCTCAATGAGCAGTTCTTC. The chain has TRBV24-1 and TRBJ2-1; no firm D call. The CDR3 length is 16 residues. Per the germline V gene, CDR1 is KGHDR and CDR2 is SFDVKD. The V end was cut by 7 bases, the J end by 6 bases, with 21 bases between.

The chain employs TRBV4-3 and TRBJ2-2; perhaps TRBD1 as D (5 bases). The length of the CDR3 is 15 residues. Trimming left V 4 bases short and J 2 bases short, with 11 bases between. Germline CDR1 and CDR2: LGHNA and YSLEER. CDR3 amino acids: CASSRDGQNTGELFF. For the CDR3, the DNA is TGCGCCAGCAGCCGAGATGGACAAAACACCGGGGAGCTGTTTTTT.